This TCR beta chain came from a study of shared clonotypes between healthy human individuals. About this clone: Its specificity is not known.

An assay was performed, and its level was deep. For each subset, genomic DNA was distributed in equal portions over several immunoSEQ plates. Method: immunoSEQ multiplex PCR; TCRdb's copy keeps in-frame clones and lacks some. The table lists about half a million clones, about 78% of them singletons, with about 12% in the top ten. Germline V gene lookup returns CDR1 KGHSH and CDR2 LQKENI. The CDR3 sequence is 14 residues long. The junction had 6 bases not matched to a gene; V was cut back by 4 bases and J by 8 bases. Study-wide points: Only blood was sampled; tissue repertoires likely differ.

The rearrangement links TRBV18 to TRBJ1-5, with 9 bases that match TRBD1. The sequenced sample consisted of PBMCs. This receptor was identified in a woman in her thirties or forties in good health. Some clones in this sample may be carry-over from other donors' samples. Written as DNA, the CDR3 is TGTGCCAGCTCACAAACAGGGGGCGGAGAGCCCCAGCATTTT. Translating it yields CASSQTGGGEPQHF. The whole variable domain, remainder taken from reference TRBV18 and TRBJ1-5, is NAGVMQNPRHLVRRRGQEARLRCSPMKGHSHVYWYRQLPEEGLKFMVYLQKENIIDESGMPKERFSAEFPKEGPSILRIQQVVRGDSAAYFCASSQTGGGEPQHFGDGTRLSIL.